This T cell receptor beta chain was identified during a study of siplizumab effects on memory and regulatory T cells. The V end was cut by 4 bases, the J end by 7 bases, with 8 bases between. The CDR3 runs 12 residues. Germline-derived CDR1 and CDR2 are LNHDA and SQIVND (reference sequence). This table comes from immunoSEQ multiplex PCR, and its TCRdb copy is limited to in-frame clones, with some not included. This sample has 50,000 or so clones, with under 98% found just once. The sequence came from a human donor in good health. The material sequenced was naive CD4+ T cells sorted from blood. The chain carries TRBV19 and TRBJ2-1, with D perhaps TRBD1 or TRBD2 (5 bases each). CDR3 sequence: CASSRGENEQFF. The DNA for the CDR3 is TGTGCCAGTAGTAGAGGGGAGAATGAGCAGTTCTTC.